The 7 T cell receptor beta chains below all came from one sample that was sequenced in a study of OX40 agonist ivuxolimab in advanced cancers. Sequencing used immunoSEQ multiplex PCR; TCRdb keeps in-frame clones, though not all of them. Seen here are approximately 37,000 clones, 84% observed once, and the top ten hold about 2%. The sequencing here drew on CD4+ or CD8+ T cells sorted from blood, taken in a trial of the OX40 agonist ivuxolimab. All receptors derive from an adult with an advanced solid tumor such as melanoma, head and neck, liver or kidney cancer.

This clone was seen a handful of times. The J gene is TRBJ1-4, the V gene TRBV18, with D uncertain. Trimming removed 1 base from V and 6 bases from J, with 15 bases in between. Germline lookup yields CDR1 KGHSH and CDR2 LQKENI. The CDR3 runs 16 residues. CDR3 region: CASSPQQEVVDEKLFF. For the CDR3, the DNA is TGTGCCAGCTCACCACAGCAGGAGGTCGTGGATGAAAAACTGTTTTTT.

J is TRBJ2-7 and V is TRBV10-3, with TRBD1 identical over 7 bases. V was pared by 4 bases and J by 3 bases, with 6 bases of the junction left unmatched. CDR1 is ENHRY and CDR2 is SYGVKD in the germline V gene. The CDR3 loop spans 14 amino acids. The CDR3 bases are TGTGCCATCAGTGCTGCGACAGGGATCTACGAGCAGTACTTC. Residues: CAISAATGIYEQYF.

The chain uses TRBV18 and TRBJ2-2; unclear D gene. Trimming took off 1 base at V and 1 base at J, with 10 bases between the two ends. CDR1 KGHSH and CDR2 LQKENI come from the germline V gene. CDR3 length: 16 residues. The CDR3 nucleotides read TGTGCCAGCTCACCACAGGTGTCACGGAACACCGGGGAGCTGTTTTTT. Its translation is CASSPQVSRNTGELFF. The entire variable domain, with the rest obtained from reference TRBV18 and TRBJ2-2, is as follows: NAGVMQNPRHLVRRRGQEARLRCSPMKGHSHVYWYRQLPEEGLKFMVYLQKENIIDESGMPKERFSAEFPKEGPSILRIQQVVRGDSAAYFCASSPQVSRNTGELFFGEGSRLTVL.

J is TRBJ2-1 and V is TRBV28; 7 bases fit TRBD2. The V and J ends lost 2 bases and 5 bases, in that order; junction bases with no gene match: 3. The germline gives CDR1 MDHEN, CDR2 SYDVKM. The CDR3 is 14 residues long. The CDR3 DNA follows: TGTGCCAGCAGTTTACTAGCGGACCACAATGAGCAGTTCTTC. Translating it yields CASSLLADHNEQFF. Supplemented by reference TRBV28 and TRBJ2-1, the full variable domain reads DVKVTQSSRYLVKRTGEKVFLECVQDMDHENMFWYRQDPGLGLRLIYFSYDVKMKEKGDIPEGYSVSREKKERFSLILESASTNQTSMYLCASSLLADHNEQFFGPGTRLTVL.

The DNA of the CDR3 is TGTGCCTTAAAGCGGGGAGCGAACACTGAAGCTTTCTTT. It translates to CALKRGANTEAFF. The genes are TRBV30 and TRBJ1-1; D gene ambiguous. Trimming took off 7 bases at V and 1 base at J, with 13 bases between the two ends. CDR1 is GTSNPN and CDR2 is SVGIG in the germline V gene (reference sequence). This CDR3 region has 13 residues.

The V gene is TRBV7-8, the J gene TRBJ1-6; no definite D call. The CDR3 has 17 residues. The V end was cut by 4 bases, the J end by 7 bases, with 20 bases between. Per the germline V gene, CDR1 is SGHVS and CDR2 is FQNEAQ. The CDR3 nucleotides read TGTGCCAGCAGCTCCCGTTCCCAGTCCTCGGGGAATTCACCCCTCCACTTT. It yields the protein CASSSRSQSSGNSPLHF.

The J gene is TRBJ2-1, the V gene TRBV4-2, with 7 bases matching TRBD2. This CDR3 has 15 residues. CDR1 LGHNA and CDR2 YNFKEQ come from the germline V gene. J was trimmed by 2 bases and V by 3 bases; bases with no gene match: 4. The CDR3 here is CASSQGREPYNEQFF. The CDR3 DNA follows: TGTGCCAGCAGCCAGGGGCGGGAGCCCTACAATGAGCAGTTCTTC.